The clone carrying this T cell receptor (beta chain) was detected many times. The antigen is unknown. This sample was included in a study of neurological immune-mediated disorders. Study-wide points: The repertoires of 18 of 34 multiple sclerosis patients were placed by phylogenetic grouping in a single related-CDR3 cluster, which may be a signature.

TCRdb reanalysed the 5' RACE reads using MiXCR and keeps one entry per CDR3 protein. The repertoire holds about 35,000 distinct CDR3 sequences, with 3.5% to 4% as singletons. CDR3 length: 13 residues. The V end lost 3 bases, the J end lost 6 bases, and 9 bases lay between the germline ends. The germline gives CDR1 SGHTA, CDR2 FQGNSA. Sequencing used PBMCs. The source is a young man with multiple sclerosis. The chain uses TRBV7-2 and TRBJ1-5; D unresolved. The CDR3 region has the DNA TGTGCCAGCAGCTTTGTGGAGGGTCAGCCCCAGCATTTT. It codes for CASSFVEGQPQHF. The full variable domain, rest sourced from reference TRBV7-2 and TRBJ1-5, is GAGVSQSPSNKVTEKGKDVELRCDPISGHTALYWYRQSLGQGLEFLIYFQGNSAPDKSGLPSDRFSAERTGGSVSTLTIQRTQQEDSAVYLCASSFVEGQPQHFGDGTRLSIL.